Following are 18 T cell receptor beta chains from one sample sequenced in a study of spatial heterogeneity in lung cancer. Time point specified: sample taken at primary tumor resection. TCRdb reprocessed the 5' RACE reads via MiXCR and lists one record per CDR3 protein. This sample has under 30,000 distinct CDR3 sequences, with around 4.6% found just once. The material sequenced was PBMCs, taken at surgery. All receptors derive from a male donor with early-stage non-small cell lung cancer.

This clonotype is labeled medium-sized. The chain has TRBV9 and TRBJ2-3; 9 nucleotides agree with TRBD1. J was trimmed by 7 bases and V by 2 bases; bases with no gene match: 5. CDR3 length: 14 residues. Germline V gene data show CDR1 as SGDLS and CDR2 as YYNGEE. The CDR3 reads CASSVGTGLNTQYF. In nucleotides, the CDR3 is TGTGCCAGCAGCGTGGGGACAGGGCTAAATACGCAGTATTTT.

This clonotype was counted ten times or more. The V call is TRBV2, the J call TRBJ2-7; 12 bases agree with TRBD2. Germline V gives CDR1 SNHLY, CDR2 FYNNEI. This CDR3 spans 15 amino acids. V was pared by 7 bases and J by 6 bases, with 10 bases of the junction left unmatched. The CDR3 DNA sequence: TGTGCCAGCAATTTGGCTAGCGGGGGGGCCGGCGAGCAGTACTTC. It codes for CASNLASGGAGEQYF.

This clonotype was counted many times. The gene calls are TRBV28 and TRBJ2-7; 8 bases line up with TRBD2. The germline gives CDR1 MDHEN, CDR2 SYDVKM. This CDR3 region has 14 residues. Losses at the gene ends were 7 bases for V and 6 bases for J; bases not matched to a gene: 11. CDR3 bases: TGTGCCAGCACCGAAAGCGGGAGTTTTCTCGAGCAGTACTTC. It yields the protein CASTESGSFLEQYF.

This clonotype was picked up many times. The chain joins TRBV10-1 to TRBJ2-1; 9 bases are shared with TRBD2. The J segment lost 7 bases and the V segment lost 3 bases, leaving 10 bases of the junction unmatched. CDR3 size: 16 residues. Germline CDR1 is WNHNN and CDR2 is SYGVQD (reference sequence). CDR3 coding DNA: TGCGCCAGCAGTGATCCTAGCGGGGAAGGGAGTAATGAGCAGTTCTTC. Protein product: CASSDPSGEGSNEQFF.

About this clonotype: In this CDR3 the conserved last residue, phenylalanine or tryptophan, is missing, so a read error is likely. The CDR3 spells CASSRGQGLRIVEQYS. The CDR3 DNA follows: TGTGCCAGCAGCCGAGGGCAGGGCCTTAGGATAGTCGAGCAGTACTCC. The rearrangement links TRBV7-2 to TRBJ2-7; perhaps D is TRBD1 or TRBD2 (5 bases each). Germline V gene sequence: CDR1 SGHTA, CDR2 FQGNSA. Trimming shortened V by 5 bases and J by 6 bases, and 23 bases separated the two germline ends. The CDR3 is 16 residues long.

This clonotype was observed at least ten times. The chain combines TRBV6-6 with TRBJ2-2, with D perhaps TRBD1 (6 bases). Germline-derived CDR1 and CDR2 are MNHNY and SVGAGI (reference sequence). Trimming left V 8 bases short and J 5 bases short, with 9 bases between. The CDR3 extends over 12 amino acids. This CDR3 reads CASQTGTGELFF. The DNA of the CDR3 is TGTGCCAGCCAAACAGGGACCGGGGAGCTGTTTTTT.

In this sample, this clonotype turned up many times. The chain is built from TRBV5-1 and TRBJ2-7; 8 bases agree with TRBD1. The CDR3 extends over 14 amino acids. Trimming removed 5 bases from V and 3 bases from J; junction bases left unmatched: 7. Germline loops: CDR1 SGHRS, CDR2 YFSETQ. CDR3 bases: TGCGCCAGCAGAAACAGGGGGGAGCACTACGAGCAGTACTTC. This encodes CASRNRGEHYEQYF. Drawing the rest from reference TRBV5-1 and TRBJ2-7, the complete variable domain is KAGVTQTPRYLIKTRGQQVTLSCSPISGHRSVSWYQQTPGQGLQFLFEYFSETQRNKGNFPGRFSGRQFSNSRSEMNVSTLELGDSALYLCASRNRGEHYEQYFGPGTRLTVT.

This clonotype was seen many times. This chain uses TRBV20-1 with TRBJ2-5; the D gene is possibly TRBD1 (7 bases). The CDR3 is 14 amino acids. Germline assignment: CDR1 DFQATT and CDR2 SNEGSKA (reference sequence). V gave up 6 bases and J gave up 5 bases, with 19 bases separating them. The CDR3 DNA follows: TGCAGTGCCAGACAGGGAGGAACATGGGAGACCCAGTACTTC. Encoded protein: CSARQGGTWETQYF.

Many counts were recorded for this clonotype. This rearrangement joins TRBV20-1 to TRBJ2-1, with TRBD2 matching over 11 bases. This CDR3 contains 17 residues. V shed 5 bases, J shed 4 bases, and the junction held 13 bases outside the gene matches. Germline lookup yields CDR1 DFQATT and CDR2 SNEGSKA (reference sequence). The CDR3 protein is CSACLAGTSGYYNEQFF. CDR3 nucleotides: TGCAGTGCTTGCCTTGCCGGGACTAGCGGATATTACAATGAGCAGTTCTTC.

In its sample, this clonotype was seen many times. This chain connects TRBV6-5 to TRBJ2-3; D is possibly TRBD2 (6 bases). The germline gives CDR1 MNHEY, CDR2 SVGAGI. This CDR3 contains 16 residues. Trimming took off 6 bases at V and 2 bases at J, with 18 bases between the two ends. The DNA for the CDR3 is TGTGCCAGCAGCCCAGGTAGCGGTACCCCCACAGATACGCAGTATTTT. Translated, it gives CASSPGSGTPTDTQYF.

This clonotype was detected ten times or more. This chain uses TRBV5-1 with TRBJ1-1, with 7 bases identical to TRBD1. The CDR3 length is 14 residues. The germline V gene has CDR1 SGHRS and CDR2 YFSETQ. The V gene end was trimmed by 0 bases and the J gene end by 6 bases; junction bases not matched to a gene: 5. The CDR3 nucleotides read TGCGCCAGCAGCTTGGGGGACAGATTCGCTGAAGCTTTCTTT. This gives the protein CASSLGDRFAEAFF.

In its sample, this clonotype is medium-sized. The chain links TRBV28 to TRBJ2-1; 9 bases map to TRBD1. This CDR3 has 15 amino acids. Germline-derived CDR1 and CDR2 are MDHEN and SYDVKM. V gave up 6 bases and J gave up 4 bases; unmatched junction bases: 7. The CDR3 loop is CASSHTGTGYNEQFF. CDR3 bases: TGTGCCAGCAGCCACACCGGGACAGGGTACAATGAGCAGTTCTTC.

This clonotype came up many times. The chain is built from TRBV27 and TRBJ2-3, with D possibly matching TRBD1 (5 bases). The V gene lost 5 bases and the J gene lost 2 bases, with 8 bases spanning the gap. The germline gives CDR1 MNHEY, CDR2 SMNVEV (reference sequence). The CDR3 covers 13 residues. CDR3 in DNA: TGTGCCAGCAGTAAAGGGGACACAGATACGCAGTATTTT. Amino acid sequence: CASSKGDTDTQYF.

This clonotype showed up many times. This chain links TRBV12-3 or TRBV12-4 with TRBJ2-3; TRBD2 aligns across 10 bases. J gave up 2 bases and V 7 bases, and 21 bases lay outside the gene matches. This CDR3 comprises 20 residues. Written as DNA, the CDR3 is TGTGCCAGCAAGAGGCGTAGCGGGGGGCTCCCGCACGGCGACACAGATACGCAGTATTTT. It translates to CASKRRSGGLPHGDTDTQYF.

The table lists this clonotype with many counts. J is TRBJ2-4 and V is TRBV11-2; 7 nucleotides match TRBD1. The CDR3 runs to 15 residues. Per germline, CDR1 SGHAT and CDR2 FQNNGV. V was pared by 4 bases and J by 4 bases, with 7 bases of the junction left unmatched. Here the CDR3 DNA reads TGTGCCAGCAGCTCACTCCGGGACAGAAAAAACATTCAGTACTTC. The encoded protein is CASSSLRDRKNIQYF.

This clonotype was observed many times. The V call is TRBV7-9, the J call TRBJ2-3; TRBD2 is a possible D gene (6 bases). Trimming pared 5 bases from V and 2 bases from J, leaving 14 bases between. Germline V gene lookup returns CDR1 SEHNR and CDR2 FQNEAQ (reference sequence). CDR3 size: 15 residues. CDR3: CASSPDYTYTDTQYF. CDR3 nucleotide sequence: TGTGCCAGCAGCCCGGACTATACATACACAGATACGCAGTATTTT.

The chain has TRBV30 and TRBJ2-1; a weak D match, TRBD1 (7 bases). Germline CDR1 GTSNPN, CDR2 SVGIG (reference sequence). The CDR3 sequence is 14 residues long. The germline V and J ends were trimmed by 3 bases and 3 bases, with 12 bases remaining between them. CDR3 residues: CAWSRGDNYNEQFF. The CDR3, as DNA: TGTGCCTGGAGCAGGGGGGATAACTACAATGAGCAGTTCTTC.

This clonotype has a count of ten or more. The chain links TRBV29-1 to TRBJ2-1; TRBD2 agrees at 10 bases. V trimming: 2 bases; J trimming: 10 bases; junction bases outside the gene matches: 8. CDR3 size: 14 residues. Germline CDR1 and CDR2: SQVTM and ANQGSEA. CDR3 nucleotide sequence: TGCAGCGTTGAATGGCCTAGCGGGAGCGGGGAGCAGTTCTTC. Protein sequence: CSVEWPSGSGEQFF.